This TCR beta chain originates from a study of patients and donors after allogeneic stem cell transplantation. The CDR3 consists of 14 residues. The ends lost 2 bases at V and 5 bases at J; junction bases unmatched: 3. The V gene's germline CDR1 is LGHNT and CDR2 FRNRAP. TCRdb itself ran the RT-PCR reads through MiXCR, one entry per CDR3 protein. Among some 960,000 distinct CDR3 sequences listed, around 17% were seen once. V and J are TRBV12-5 and TRBJ2-5, with 9 bases identical to TRBD2. This sequence originates from a human donor who was either an allogeneic HSCT recipient or a stem cell or donor lymphocyte infusion donor (not recorded which). It is not recorded whose cells these are; they may come from a transplant donor. What was sequenced was blood, either unsorted or a sorted T cell fraction (not recorded which). The CDR3 bases are TGTGCTAGTGGTTTGAGCGCGGGGGGGGAGACCCAGTACTTC. The encoded protein is CASGLSAGGETQYF.